This passage covers 24 T cell receptor beta chains from one sample sequenced in a study of OX40 agonist ivuxolimab in advanced cancers. Clones were read by immunoSEQ multiplex PCR, and TCRdb kept only the in-frame ones, dropping some. Among about 67,000 clones listed, around 84% were seen once. The source was CD4+ or CD8+ T cells sorted from blood, collected in a trial of the OX40 agonist ivuxolimab. These receptors originate from an adult with an advanced solid tumor such as melanoma, head and neck, liver or kidney cancer.

The chain carries TRBV4-2 and TRBJ1-4; no reliable D call. V was shortened by 6 bases and J by 0 bases, with 11 bases between the two germline ends. This CDR3 region has 15 residues. In germline, CDR1 is LGHNA, CDR2 YNFKEQ. The CDR3 DNA sequence: TGTGCCAGCAGTAGATTCAGTTCAACTAATGAAAAACTGTTTTTT. Translation gives CASSRFSSTNEKLFF.

The chain is built from TRBV5-1 and TRBJ2-7; TRBD1 is a possible D gene (6 bases). This CDR3 comprises 14 residues. The ends were cut back, 3 bases at V and 4 bases at J, with 14 bases in the middle. Germline CDR1 and CDR2: SGHRS and YFSETQ. The CDR3 sequence: CASSSSEQGYEQYF. The CDR3 DNA is TGCGCCAGCAGCTCCTCTGAACAGGGTTACGAGCAGTACTTC.

In its sample, this clone was seen a few times. This chain links TRBV29-1 with TRBJ2-2; D possibly corresponds to TRBD1 (5 bases). This CDR3 contains 12 residues. The germline gives CDR1 SQVTM, CDR2 ANQGSEA. V lost 6 bases and J 4 bases, leaving 9 bases between the germline ends. The CDR3 sequence: CSVETVTGELFF. The CDR3 DNA reads TGCAGCGTCGAGACAGTCACCGGGGAGCTGTTTTTT.

This rearrangement joins TRBV5-1 to TRBJ2-2, with 8 bases identical to TRBD1. Germline V gene lookup returns CDR1 SGHRS and CDR2 YFSETQ. The ends lost 4 bases at V and 1 base at J; junction bases unmatched: 6. CDR3 length equals 16 residues. The CDR3 sequence: CASSSDRGLNTGELFF. The CDR3, as DNA: TGCGCCAGCAGCAGTGACAGGGGACTGAACACCGGGGAGCTGTTTTTT.

This clone has only one observation. The chain couples TRBV6-6 to TRBJ1-5; perhaps TRBD1 as D (5 bases). Trimming left V 4 bases short and J 4 bases short, with 8 bases between. Germline V CDR1 and CDR2: MNHNY, SVGAGI (reference sequence). The length of the CDR3 is 13 residues. In DNA, the CDR3 is TGTGCCAGCAGTTCTTCAGGGAATCAGCCCCAGCATTTT. This codes for CASSSSGNQPQHF.

There are a few counts of this clone. The gene calls are TRBV21-1 and TRBJ2-3; the table calls TRBD1, which could not be checked here. TRBV21-1 is noted as a pseudogene. The CDR3 runs to 13 residues. Here the CDR3 DNA reads TGTGCCAGCAGCAAGGCCCCGACAGATACGCAGTATTTT. Amino acid sequence: CASSKAPTDTQYF.

The chain joins TRBV4-2 to TRBJ2-1; 9 bases are shared with TRBD2. This CDR3 contains 16 residues. From germline, CDR1 is LGHNA and CDR2 YNFKEQ. V lost 6 bases, J lost 2 bases, and 8 bases stayed unmatched. The CDR3 here is CASSREGGGAYNEQFF. In DNA form, the CDR3 reads TGTGCCAGCAGTCGTGAGGGCGGGGGGGCCTACAATGAGCAGTTCTTC.

Only one count was recorded for this clone. CDR3 coding DNA: TGTGCCAGCAGCTTAGGTAGCAGCGTGGGCGGCATTCAGTACTTC. Its protein product is CASSLGSSVGGIQYF. The chain couples TRBV11-2 to TRBJ2-4; no clear D. This CDR3 spans 15 amino acids. Germline loops: CDR1 SGHAT, CDR2 FQNNGV. Trimming stripped 1 base from V and 9 bases from J, with 16 bases between.

This clone was detected only a few times. This rearrangement joins TRBV18 to TRBJ1-1, with D hard to call. Germline V lookup: CDR1 KGHSH, CDR2 LQKENI. This CDR3 has 13 residues. V was trimmed by 3 bases and J by 7 bases, leaving 12 bases between them. CDR3 sequence: CASSPLETLEAFF. Here the CDR3 DNA reads TGTGCCAGCTCACCGTTGGAGACCCTTGAAGCTTTCTTT.

The rearrangement joins TRBV5-4 to TRBJ1-1; 8 positions match TRBD1. CDR3 length: 16 amino acids. Germline CDR1 is SGHNT and CDR2 is YYREEE (reference sequence). Trimming at V came to 3 bases and at J to 1 base, leaving 8 bases not matched to a gene. DNA of the CDR3: TGTGCCAGCAGCTCGTCGGGGACAGGAAGGAACACTGAAGCTTTCTTT. Translating it yields CASSSSGTGRNTEAFF.

This rearrangement joins TRBV19 to TRBJ1-1; no definite D call. In germline, CDR1 is LNHDA, CDR2 SQIVND (reference sequence). V was pared by 7 bases and J by 1 base, with 7 bases between. This CDR3 spans 12 amino acids. The CDR3 loop is CASTVGNTEAFF. The CDR3 coding sequence is TGTGCCAGTACCGTGGGGAACACTGAAGCTTTCTTT.

The V call is TRBV10-3, the J call TRBJ1-3, with a tentative D call TRBD1 (5 bases). Germline assignment: CDR1 ENHRY and CDR2 SYGVKD. Between the trimmed V and J ends, which lost 10 bases and 1 base, there was a span of 26 bases. The CDR3 has 18 residues. The CDR3 spells CASTVRALGQGSGNTIYF. The CDR3 bases are TGTGCCAGCACCGTTAGGGCCCTCGGTCAGGGATCTGGAAACACCATATATTTT.

The chain uses TRBV5-1 and TRBJ1-2; 9 bases fit TRBD1. There are 14 residues in the CDR3. The germline V gene encodes CDR1 SGHRS and CDR2 YFSETQ. V was clipped by 3 bases and J by 6 bases; unmatched bases: 6. The CDR3: CASSSGQGTDGYTF. The CDR3 DNA is TGCGCCAGCAGCTCCGGACAGGGGACTGATGGCTACACCTTC.

The chain joins TRBV18 to TRBJ1-2, with TRBD1 as a possible D gene (5 bases). Germline-derived CDR1 and CDR2 are KGHSH and LQKENI. V gave up 4 bases and J gave up 0 bases, with 12 bases separating them. The CDR3 consists of 15 residues. CDR3 sequence: CASSRRDGPNYGYTF. The CDR3 DNA reads TGTGCCAGCTCACGCCGGGACGGACCTAACTATGGCTACACCTTC.

The V call is TRBV7-9, the J call TRBJ1-4, with TRBD1 matching 10 bases. V lost 2 bases and J lost 8; bases outside the gene matches: 5. The germline gives CDR1 SEHNR, CDR2 FQNEAQ (reference sequence). This CDR3 spans 15 amino acids. DNA of the CDR3: TGTGCCAGCAGCTTACCCGGGACAGGGGACGAAAAACTGTTTTTT. It translates to CASSLPGTGDEKLFF.

The chain joins TRBV7-2 to TRBJ1-6, with a weak D call TRBD1 (5 bases). The CDR3 sequence is 15 residues long. V was clipped by 0 bases and J by 2 bases, with 5 bases between them. Germline V gives CDR1 SGHTA, CDR2 FQGNSA. CDR3 bases: TGTGCCAGCAGCTTAGCGACAGCCTATAATTCACCCCTCCACTTT. Its protein is CASSLATAYNSPLHF.

This rearrangement joins TRBV28 to TRBJ1-3; D is ambiguous. Germline loops: CDR1 MDHEN, CDR2 SYDVKM. V was cut by 2 bases and J by 0 bases, with 8 bases left in between. The CDR3 has 15 amino acids. The DNA of the CDR3 is TGTGCCAGCAGTTTACGGCCCAGCTCTGGAAACACCATATATTTT. It codes for CASSLRPSSGNTIYF.

The rearrangement links TRBV5-5 to TRBJ2-3; 10 bases align to TRBD1. CDR1 SGHKS and CDR2 YYEKEE come from the germline V gene (reference sequence). The V segment lost 3 bases and the J segment 1 base; nucleotides outside the gene matches: 5. This CDR3 is 16 amino acids long. The CDR3 region is CASSSLTGGGTDTQYF. CDR3 coding DNA: TGTGCCAGCAGCTCCCTGACAGGGGGCGGCACAGATACGCAGTATTTT.

The gene calls are TRBV2 and TRBJ1-4; 10 nucleotides align to TRBD1. CDR1 is SNHLY, CDR2 FYNNEI, per germline. The CDR3 contains 13 residues. J gave up 6 bases and V 8 bases, and 3 bases lay outside the gene matches. This CDR3 is CASGGQGYEKLFF. As DNA, the CDR3 is TGTGCCAGCGGGGGACAGGGGTATGAAAAACTGTTTTTT. Filled out from reference TRBV2 and TRBJ1-4, the complete variable domain reads EPEVTQTPSHQVTQMGQEVILRCVPISNHLYFYWYRQILGQKVEFLVSFYNNEISEKSEIFDDQFSVERPDGSNFTLKIRSTKLEDSAMYFCASGGQGYEKLFFGSGTQLSVL.

V usage is TRBV28 and J usage is TRBJ1-2; no reliable D call. V dropped 1 base and J dropped 5 bases, with 5 bases sitting between them. CDR1 is MDHEN and CDR2 is SYDVKM in the germline V gene. The CDR3 covers 12 residues. The DNA of the CDR3 is TGTGCCAGCAGTTTATCTGAATATGGCTACACCTTC. Protein product: CASSLSEYGYTF.

The genes are TRBV19 and TRBJ1-1; D gene uncertain. Germline CDR1 and CDR2: LNHDA and SQIVND (reference sequence). CDR3 length: 14 amino acids. Trimming removed 2 bases at V and 6 bases at J, with 13 bases between. The CDR3 sequence is CASSIREGSAEAFF. The CDR3 coding sequence is TGTGCCAGTAGTATACGAGAGGGAAGTGCTGAAGCTTTCTTT.

The rearrangement joins TRBV6-1 to TRBJ2-5, with D perhaps matching TRBD1 or TRBD2 (5 bases each). The CDR3 sequence is 13 residues long. The V end lost 6 bases, the J end lost 5 bases, and 13 bases lay between the germline ends. Germline V CDR1 and CDR2: MNHNS, SASEGT. CDR3 bases: TGTGCCAGCAGCCCCGACTGGGGGGAGACCCAGTACTTC. Translating it yields CASSPDWGETQYF.

This sequence joins TRBV5-8 and TRBJ2-6, with 11 bases matching TRBD1. This CDR3 contains 18 residues. The ends lost 8 bases at V and 2 bases at J; junction bases unmatched: 12. Germline CDR1 and CDR2: SGHTS and YDEGEE. Here the CDR3 DNA reads TGTGCCAGTACACCGGACAGGGGGCTCTTGGCTGGGGCCAACGTCCTGACTTTC. It encodes CASTPDRGLLAGANVLTF.

This sequence joins TRBV19 and TRBJ2-7; no reliable D call. Trimming took off 10 bases at V and 9 bases at J, with 10 bases between the two ends. This CDR3 is 9 amino acids long. Germline CDR1 and CDR2: LNHDA and SQIVND (reference sequence). The CDR3 is CAIIGRQYF. CDR3 bases: TGTGCCATCATCGGGCGGCAGTACTTC.